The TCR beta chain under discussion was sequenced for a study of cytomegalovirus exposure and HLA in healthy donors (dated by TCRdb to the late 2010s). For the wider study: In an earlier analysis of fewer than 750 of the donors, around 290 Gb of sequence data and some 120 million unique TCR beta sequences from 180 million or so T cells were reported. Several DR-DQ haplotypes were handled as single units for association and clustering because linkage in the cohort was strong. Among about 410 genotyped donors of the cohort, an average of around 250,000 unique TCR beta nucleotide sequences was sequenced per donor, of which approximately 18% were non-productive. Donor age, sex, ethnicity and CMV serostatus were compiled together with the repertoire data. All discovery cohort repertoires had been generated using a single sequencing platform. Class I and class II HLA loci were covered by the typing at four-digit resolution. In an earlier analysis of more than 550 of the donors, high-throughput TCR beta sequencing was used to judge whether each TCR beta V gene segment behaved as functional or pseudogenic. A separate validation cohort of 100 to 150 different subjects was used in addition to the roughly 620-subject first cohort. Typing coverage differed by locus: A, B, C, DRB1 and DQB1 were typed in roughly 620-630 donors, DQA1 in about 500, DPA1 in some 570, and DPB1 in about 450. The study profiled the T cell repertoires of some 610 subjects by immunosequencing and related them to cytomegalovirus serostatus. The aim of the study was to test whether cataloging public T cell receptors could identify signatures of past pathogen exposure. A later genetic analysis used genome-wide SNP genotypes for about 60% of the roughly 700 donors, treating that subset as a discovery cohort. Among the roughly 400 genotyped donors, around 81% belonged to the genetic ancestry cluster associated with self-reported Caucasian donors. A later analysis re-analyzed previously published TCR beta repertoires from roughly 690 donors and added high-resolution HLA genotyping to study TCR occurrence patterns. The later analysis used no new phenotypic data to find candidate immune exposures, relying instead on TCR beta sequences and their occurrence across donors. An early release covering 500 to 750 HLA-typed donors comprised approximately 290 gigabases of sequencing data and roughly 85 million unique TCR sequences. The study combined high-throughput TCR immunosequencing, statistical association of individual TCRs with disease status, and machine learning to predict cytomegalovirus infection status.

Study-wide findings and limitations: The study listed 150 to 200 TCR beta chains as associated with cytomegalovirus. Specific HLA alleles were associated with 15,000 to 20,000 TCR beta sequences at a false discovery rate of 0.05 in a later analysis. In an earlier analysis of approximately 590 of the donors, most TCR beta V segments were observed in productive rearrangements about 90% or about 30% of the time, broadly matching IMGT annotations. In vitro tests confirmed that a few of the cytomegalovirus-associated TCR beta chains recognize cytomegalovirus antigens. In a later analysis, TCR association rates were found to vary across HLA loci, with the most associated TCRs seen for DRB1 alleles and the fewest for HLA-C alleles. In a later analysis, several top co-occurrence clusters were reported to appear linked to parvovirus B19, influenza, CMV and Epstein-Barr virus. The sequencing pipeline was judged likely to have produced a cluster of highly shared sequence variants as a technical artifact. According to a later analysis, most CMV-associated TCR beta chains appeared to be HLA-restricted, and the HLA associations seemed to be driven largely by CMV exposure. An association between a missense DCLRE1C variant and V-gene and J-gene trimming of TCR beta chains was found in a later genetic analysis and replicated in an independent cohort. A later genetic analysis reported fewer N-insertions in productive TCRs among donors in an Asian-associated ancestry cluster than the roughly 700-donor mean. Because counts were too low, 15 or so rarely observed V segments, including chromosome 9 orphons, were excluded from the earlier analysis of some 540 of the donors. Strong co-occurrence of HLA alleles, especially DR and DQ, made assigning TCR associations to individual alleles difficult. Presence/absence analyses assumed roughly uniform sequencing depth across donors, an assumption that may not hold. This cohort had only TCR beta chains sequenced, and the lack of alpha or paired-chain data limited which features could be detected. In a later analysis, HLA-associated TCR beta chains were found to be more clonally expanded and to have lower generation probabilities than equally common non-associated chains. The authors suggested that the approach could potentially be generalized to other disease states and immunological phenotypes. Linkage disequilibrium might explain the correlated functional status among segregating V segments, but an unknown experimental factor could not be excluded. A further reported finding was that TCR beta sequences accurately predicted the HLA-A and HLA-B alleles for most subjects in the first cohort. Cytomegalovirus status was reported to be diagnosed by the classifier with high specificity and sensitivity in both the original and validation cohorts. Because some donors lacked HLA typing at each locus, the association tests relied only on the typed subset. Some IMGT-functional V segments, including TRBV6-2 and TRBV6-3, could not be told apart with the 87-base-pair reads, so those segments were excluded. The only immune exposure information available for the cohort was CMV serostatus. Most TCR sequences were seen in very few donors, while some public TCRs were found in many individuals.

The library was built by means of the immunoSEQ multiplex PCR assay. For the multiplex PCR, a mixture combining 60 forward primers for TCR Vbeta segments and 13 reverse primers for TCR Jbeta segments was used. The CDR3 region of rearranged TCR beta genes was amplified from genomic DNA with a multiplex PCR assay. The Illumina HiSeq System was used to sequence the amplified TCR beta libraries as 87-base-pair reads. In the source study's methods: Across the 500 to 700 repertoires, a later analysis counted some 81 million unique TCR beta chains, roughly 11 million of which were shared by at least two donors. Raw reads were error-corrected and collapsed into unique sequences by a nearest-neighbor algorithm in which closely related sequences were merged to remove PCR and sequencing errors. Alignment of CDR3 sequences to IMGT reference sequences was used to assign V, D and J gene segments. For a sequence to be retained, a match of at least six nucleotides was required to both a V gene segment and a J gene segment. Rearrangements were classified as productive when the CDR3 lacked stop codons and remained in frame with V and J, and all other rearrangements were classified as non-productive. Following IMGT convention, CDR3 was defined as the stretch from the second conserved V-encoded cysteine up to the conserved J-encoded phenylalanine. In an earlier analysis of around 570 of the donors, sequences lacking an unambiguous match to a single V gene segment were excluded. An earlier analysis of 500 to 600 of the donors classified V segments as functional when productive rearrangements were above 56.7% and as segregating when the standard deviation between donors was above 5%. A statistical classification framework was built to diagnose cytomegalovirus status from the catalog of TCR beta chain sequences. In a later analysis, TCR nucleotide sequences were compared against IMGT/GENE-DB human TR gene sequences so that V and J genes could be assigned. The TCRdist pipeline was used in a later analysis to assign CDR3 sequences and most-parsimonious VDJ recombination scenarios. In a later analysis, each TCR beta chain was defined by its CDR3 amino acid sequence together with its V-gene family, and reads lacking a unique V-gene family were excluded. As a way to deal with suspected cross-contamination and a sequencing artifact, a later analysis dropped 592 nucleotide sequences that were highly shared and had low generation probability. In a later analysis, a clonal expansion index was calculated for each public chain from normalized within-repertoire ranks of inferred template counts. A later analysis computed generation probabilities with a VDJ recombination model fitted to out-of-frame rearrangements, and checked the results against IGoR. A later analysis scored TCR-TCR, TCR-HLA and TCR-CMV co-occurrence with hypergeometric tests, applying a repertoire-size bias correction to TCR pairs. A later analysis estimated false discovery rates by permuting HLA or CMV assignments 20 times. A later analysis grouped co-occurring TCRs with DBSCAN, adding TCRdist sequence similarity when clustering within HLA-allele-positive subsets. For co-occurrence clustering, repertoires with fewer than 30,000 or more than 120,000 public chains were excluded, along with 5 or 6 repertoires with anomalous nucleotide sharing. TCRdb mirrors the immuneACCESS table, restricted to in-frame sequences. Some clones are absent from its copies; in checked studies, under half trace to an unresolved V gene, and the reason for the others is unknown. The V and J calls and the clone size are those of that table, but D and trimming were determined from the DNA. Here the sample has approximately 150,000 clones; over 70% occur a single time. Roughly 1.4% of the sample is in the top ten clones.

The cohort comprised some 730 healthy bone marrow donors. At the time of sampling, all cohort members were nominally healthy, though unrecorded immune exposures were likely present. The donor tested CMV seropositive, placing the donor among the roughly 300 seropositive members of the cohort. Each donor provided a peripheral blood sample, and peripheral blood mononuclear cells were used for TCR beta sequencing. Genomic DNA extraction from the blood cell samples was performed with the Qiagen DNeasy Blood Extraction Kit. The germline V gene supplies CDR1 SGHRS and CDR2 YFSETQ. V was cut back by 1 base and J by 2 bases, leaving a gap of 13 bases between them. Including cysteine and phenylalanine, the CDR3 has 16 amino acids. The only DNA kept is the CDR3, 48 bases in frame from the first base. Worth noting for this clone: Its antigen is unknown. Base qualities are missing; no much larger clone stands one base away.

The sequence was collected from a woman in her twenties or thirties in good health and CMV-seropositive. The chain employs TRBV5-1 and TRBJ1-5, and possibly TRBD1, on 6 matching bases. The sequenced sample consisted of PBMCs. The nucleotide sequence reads TGCGCCAGCAGCTTGTCGGGGGGCGCGGGCAATCAGCCCCAGCATTTT. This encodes CASSLSGGAGNQPQHF.